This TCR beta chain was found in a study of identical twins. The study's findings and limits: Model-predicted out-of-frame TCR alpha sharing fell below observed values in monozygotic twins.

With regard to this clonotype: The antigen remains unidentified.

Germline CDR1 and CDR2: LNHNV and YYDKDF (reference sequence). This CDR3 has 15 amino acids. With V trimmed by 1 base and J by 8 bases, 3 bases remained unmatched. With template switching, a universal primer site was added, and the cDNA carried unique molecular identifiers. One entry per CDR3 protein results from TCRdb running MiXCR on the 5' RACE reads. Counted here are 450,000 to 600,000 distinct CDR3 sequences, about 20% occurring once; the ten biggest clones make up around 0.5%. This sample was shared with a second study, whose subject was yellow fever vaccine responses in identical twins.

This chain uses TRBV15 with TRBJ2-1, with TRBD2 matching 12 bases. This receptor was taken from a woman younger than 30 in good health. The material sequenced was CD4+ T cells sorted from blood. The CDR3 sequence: CATSRASGGVYEQFF. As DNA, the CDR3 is TGTGCCACCAGCAGAGCTAGCGGGGGGGTCTATGAGCAGTTCTTC. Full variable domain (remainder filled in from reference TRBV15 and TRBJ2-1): DAMVIQNPRYQVTQFGKPVTLSCSQTLNHNVMYWYQQKSSQAPKLLFHYYDKDFNNEADTPDNFQSRRPNTSFCFLDIRSPGLGDTAMYLCATSRASGGVYEQFFGPGTRLTVL.